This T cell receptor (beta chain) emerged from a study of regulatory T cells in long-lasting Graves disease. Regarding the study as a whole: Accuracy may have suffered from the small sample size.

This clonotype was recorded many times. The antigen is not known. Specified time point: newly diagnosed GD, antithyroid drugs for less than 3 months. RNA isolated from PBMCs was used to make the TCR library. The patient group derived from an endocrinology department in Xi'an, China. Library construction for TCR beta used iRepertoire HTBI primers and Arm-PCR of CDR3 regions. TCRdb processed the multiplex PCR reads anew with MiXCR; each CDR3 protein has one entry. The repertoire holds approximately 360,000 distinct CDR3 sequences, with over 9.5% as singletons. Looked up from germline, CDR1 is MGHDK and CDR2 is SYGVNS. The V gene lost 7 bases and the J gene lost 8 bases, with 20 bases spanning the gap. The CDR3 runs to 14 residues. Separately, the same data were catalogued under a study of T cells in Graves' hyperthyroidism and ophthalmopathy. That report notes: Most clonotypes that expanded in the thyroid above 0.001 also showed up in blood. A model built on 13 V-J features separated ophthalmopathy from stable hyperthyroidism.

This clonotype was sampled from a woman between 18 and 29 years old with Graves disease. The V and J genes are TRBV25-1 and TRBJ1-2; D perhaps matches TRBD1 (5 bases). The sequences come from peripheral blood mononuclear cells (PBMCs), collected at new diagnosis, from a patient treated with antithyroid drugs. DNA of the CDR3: TGTGCCAGCACGGCAGGGCACCCCATAAGGGGCTACACCTTC. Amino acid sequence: CASTAGHPIRGYTF.